This T cell receptor beta chain was identified during a study of blood T cell repertoires in COVID-19 (dated by TCRdb to about 2020). As for the study more broadly: Samples from collaborators originated in the United States, Italy and Spain and spanned both the acute and convalescent phases of COVID-19. Sample metadata almost always included a de-identified subject ID, COVID-19 status, age in years and sex. Where available, HLA class I and class II types were taken from metadata supplied by the sample provider and were not determined by assay-based typing. Deeply sampled blood TCRbeta repertoires from subjects exposed to, actively infected with, or recovered from COVID-19 were included in the dataset. The prospective study material was composed of cDNA or gDNA derived from T cells, B-cell-depleted T cells, or PBMCs. The repertoires were released in a freely available public database intended as a resource for research on the immune response to SARS-CoV-2. The samples were drawn from two sources: the first 160 participants of the ongoing ImmuneRACE study, and 1,254 subjects contributed by 6 global collaborators. Summary of the overall study and its limitations: Clinical and demographic metadata were provided uncurated, with the amount varying by source and participant.

From a lookup of the germline V gene, CDR1 and CDR2 are MNHEY and SVGAGI. V lost 2 bases and J lost 7 bases; the stretch between them is 15 bases long. Spanning cysteine to phenylalanine, the CDR3 consists of 15 amino acids. Only the CDR3 portion is preserved as DNA: 45 bases, with reading frame beginning at the first base. The immunoSEQ Assay, a bias-controlled multiplex PCR, was used to amplify TCRbeta CDR3 regions from genomic DNA. The authors processed their data as follows. Within the assay, amplification of reference gene primers was used to estimate how many nucleated cells each sample contained. To quantify the absolute abundance of each unique TCRbeta CDR3 rearrangement, sequence reads were collapsed and filtered. For each sample, productive Simpson clonality was calculated as the square root of Simpson's diversity index across productive rearrangements. The clones in this table, taken by TCRdb from immuneACCESS, are in-frame only. Not every clone is retained; where verified, under half of the shortfall comes from an unresolved V gene, and the cause of the rest is unknown. V and J calls and clone size are those listed in that table; D and trimming were worked out from the DNA. The sample table shows some 66,000 clones, and approximately 87% are seen once. The ten largest clones take up around 1.2% of the sample.

Each collaborating institution followed its own protocols to collect whole blood in K2EDTA tubes. For TCRbeta analysis, collaborator samples were shipped as frozen whole blood, as isolated PBMCs, or as DNA extracted from either sample type. Comments on this clone: Its antigen is still unknown. Nothing much larger sits one base from this clone, and base qualities are not available.

This receptor chain uses TRBV6-5 and TRBJ1-5; a tentative D call is TRBD1 (5 bases match). The sequenced sample was peripheral blood. The clonotype originates from a woman between 55 and 75 years old with acute or convalescent COVID-19. At the DNA level, the sequence is TGTGCCAGCAGTTACCGACCCGGAGGGGACCAGCCCCAGCATTTT. Translated, it reads CASSYRPGGDQPQHF.